The TCR beta chain described here comes from a study of cytomegalovirus exposure and HLA in healthy donors. General study findings and limits: High specificity and sensitivity for cytomegalovirus status were reported for the classifier. The later analysis indicated that the majority of CMV-associated TCR beta chains appeared HLA-restricted.

Germline values: CDR1 SGDLS, CDR2 YYNGEE. The CDR3 extends over 14 amino acids. V lost 0 bases, J lost 3 bases, and 10 bases lay in between. A note on this clone: What it recognizes is unknown.

It was with 60 Vbeta and 13 Jbeta primers that the PCR ran. Sequenced by immunoSEQ multiplex PCR; TCRdb stores in-frame clones only, minus some. The sample gives 100,000 to 150,000 clones, about 8% of which show up once; about 6% is in the top ten. The chain combines TRBV9 with TRBJ2-7; D gene uncertain. This clonotype was obtained from a woman in her 40s in good health and CMV-seropositive. The source material was PBMCs. The CDR3 is CASSVGSRLYEQYF. CDR3 in DNA: TGTGCCAGCAGCGTAGGGTCCAGGCTCTACGAGCAGTACTTC.